Sequencing of this TCR beta chain was carried out in a study of blood T cells in healthy people across ages. Findings and caveats of the study: CMV status of donors was not determined, possibly confounding expanded clonotype changes. Naive T cell percentage by flow cytometry tracked strongly with beta diversity.

Then a second PCR, running about 6 to 11 cycles, was carried out with a sample-barcoded 5' primer and a J-beta primer mix. Each cDNA molecule, via a template-switch adaptor with 12 random nucleotides, was tagged. TCRdb passed the 5' RACE reads through MiXCR, listing each CDR3 protein once. Among 800,000 to 1,000,000 distinct CDR3 sequences listed, roughly 52% were seen once. The CDR3 runs 15 residues. Germline CDR1 reads DFQATT; CDR2 reads SNEGSKA (reference sequence). V was pared by 5 bases and J by 0 bases, with 16 bases between. Turning to this clonotype: Its antigen is not identified.

V gene TRBV20-1 combines with J gene TRBJ1-2; tentatively, D is TRBD1 (5 bases). Sequenced sample: blood. The clonotype comes from a young man in good health. The CDR3 region has the DNA TGCAGTGCTCTCCCGGGGCACCTGGCTAACTATGGCTACACCTTC. Protein sequence: CSALPGHLANYGYTF.